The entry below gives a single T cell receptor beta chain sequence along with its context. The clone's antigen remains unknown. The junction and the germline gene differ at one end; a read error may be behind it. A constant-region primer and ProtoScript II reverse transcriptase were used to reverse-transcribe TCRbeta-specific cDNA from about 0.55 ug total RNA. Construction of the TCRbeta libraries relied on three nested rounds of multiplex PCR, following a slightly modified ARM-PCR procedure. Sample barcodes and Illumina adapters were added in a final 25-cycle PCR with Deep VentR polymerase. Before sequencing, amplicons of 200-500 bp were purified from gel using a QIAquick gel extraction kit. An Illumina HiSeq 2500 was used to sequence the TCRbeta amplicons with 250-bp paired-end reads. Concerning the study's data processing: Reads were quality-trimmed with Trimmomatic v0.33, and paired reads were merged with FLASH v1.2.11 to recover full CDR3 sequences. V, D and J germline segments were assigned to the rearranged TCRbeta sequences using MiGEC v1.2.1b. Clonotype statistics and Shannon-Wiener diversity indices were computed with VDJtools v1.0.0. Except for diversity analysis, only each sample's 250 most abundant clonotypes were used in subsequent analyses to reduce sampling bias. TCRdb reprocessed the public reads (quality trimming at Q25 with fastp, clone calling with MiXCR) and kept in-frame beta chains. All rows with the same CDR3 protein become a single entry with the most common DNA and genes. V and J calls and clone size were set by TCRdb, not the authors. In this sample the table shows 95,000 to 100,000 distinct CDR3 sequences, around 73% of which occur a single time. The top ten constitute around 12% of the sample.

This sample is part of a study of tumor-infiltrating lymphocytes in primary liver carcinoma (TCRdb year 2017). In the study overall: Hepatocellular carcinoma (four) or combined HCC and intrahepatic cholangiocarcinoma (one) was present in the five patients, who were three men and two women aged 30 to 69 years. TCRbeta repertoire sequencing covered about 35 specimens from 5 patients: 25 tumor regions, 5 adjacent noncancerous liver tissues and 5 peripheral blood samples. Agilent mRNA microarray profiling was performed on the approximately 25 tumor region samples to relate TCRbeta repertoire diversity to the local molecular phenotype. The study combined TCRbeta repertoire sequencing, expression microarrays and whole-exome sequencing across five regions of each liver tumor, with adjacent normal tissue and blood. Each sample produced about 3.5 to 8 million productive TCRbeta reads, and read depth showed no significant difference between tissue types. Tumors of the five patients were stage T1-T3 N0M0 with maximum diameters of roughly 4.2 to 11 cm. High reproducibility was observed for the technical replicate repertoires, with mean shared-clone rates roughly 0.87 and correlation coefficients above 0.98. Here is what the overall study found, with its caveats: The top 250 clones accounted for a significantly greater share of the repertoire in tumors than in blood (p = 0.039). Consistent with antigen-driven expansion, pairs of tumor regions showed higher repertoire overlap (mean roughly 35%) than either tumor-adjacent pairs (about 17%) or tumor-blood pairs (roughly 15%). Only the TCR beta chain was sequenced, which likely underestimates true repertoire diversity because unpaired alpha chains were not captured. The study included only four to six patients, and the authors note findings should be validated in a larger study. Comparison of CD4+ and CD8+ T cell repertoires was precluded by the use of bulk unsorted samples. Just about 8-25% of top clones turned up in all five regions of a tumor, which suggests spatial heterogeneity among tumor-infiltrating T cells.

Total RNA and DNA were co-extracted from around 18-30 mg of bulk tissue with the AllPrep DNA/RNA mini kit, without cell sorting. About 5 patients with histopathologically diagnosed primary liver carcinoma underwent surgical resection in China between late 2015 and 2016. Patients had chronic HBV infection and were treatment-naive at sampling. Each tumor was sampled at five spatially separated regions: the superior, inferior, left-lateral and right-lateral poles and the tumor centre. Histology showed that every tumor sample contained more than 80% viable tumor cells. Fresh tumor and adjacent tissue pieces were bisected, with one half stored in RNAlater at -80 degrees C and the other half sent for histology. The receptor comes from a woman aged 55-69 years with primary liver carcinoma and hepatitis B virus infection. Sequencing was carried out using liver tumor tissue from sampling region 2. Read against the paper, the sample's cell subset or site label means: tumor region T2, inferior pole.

The nucleotides read TGTGCCATCAGTCCGGGACTAGGGGGTAATACGCAGTATTTT. This yields the protein CAISPGLGGNTQYF. The chain uses TRBV6-5 and TRBJ2-3; the central 8 bases match TRBD2. Sequences MNHEY (CDR1) and SVGAGI (CDR2) are obtained from the germline V gene. Measured from the cysteine to the phenylalanine, the CDR3 is 14 residues long. Only CDR3 DNA remains: 42 bases, in frame from the first base.